These 22 T cell receptor beta chains came from one sample sequenced in a study of early T cells in non-severe SARS-CoV-2 infection. TCRdb redid the calling of the 5' RACE reads with MiXCR, one entry per CDR3 protein. Altogether 65,000 to 75,000 distinct CDR3 sequences are present, under 14% being singletons, with the ten largest covering 3% to 4%. Sequences were obtained from whole blood. These receptor sequences come from an adult who was a healthcare worker with PCR-confirmed SARS-CoV-2 infection or an uninfected control (not recorded which).

This clonotype was counted ten times or more. The chain combines TRBV6-1 with TRBJ1-5; TRBD1 matches 7 bases. The length of the CDR3 is 15 residues. The ends lost 6 bases at V and 0 bases at J; junction bases unmatched: 5. CDR1 is MNHNS and CDR2 is SASEGT in the germline V gene. The CDR3 is CASRGDRASNQPQHF. In nucleotides, the CDR3 is TGTGCCAGCAGGGGGGACAGAGCTAGCAATCAGCCCCAGCATTTT.

This clonotype was detected ten times or more. The chain links TRBV7-9 to TRBJ2-5, with TRBD2 matching over 12 bases. There are 22 residues in the CDR3. J was trimmed by 2 bases and V by 1 base; bases with no gene match: 20. Germline V gene data show CDR1 as SEHNR and CDR2 as FQNEAQ (reference sequence). The DNA for the CDR3 is TGTGCCAGCAGCTTAGTTATAATCTCTAGCGGGAGGGCTCGAATGATGCAAGAGACCCAGTACTTC. Residues: CASSLVIISSGRARMMQETQYF.

This clonotype was counted ten times or more. This CDR3 reads CASSAGPNQPQHF. As DNA, the CDR3 is TGCGCCAGCAGTGCCGGCCCCAATCAGCCCCAGCATTTT. V is TRBV10-1 and J is TRBJ1-5; D unresolved. The CDR3 runs to 13 residues. Germline CDR1 and CDR2: WNHNN and SYGVQD (reference sequence). Trimming removed 4 bases from V and 3 bases from J, with 7 bases in between.

This clonotype was detected ten times or more. The rearrangement uses TRBV6-1 and TRBJ1-5, with TRBD1 identical over 9 bases. Germline trimming cut 1 base from V and 2 bases from J; bases unmatched to any gene: 0. Germline lookup yields CDR1 MNHNS and CDR2 SASEGT. The CDR3 extends over 15 amino acids. CDR3 protein: CASSEGTGGNQPQHF. Written as DNA, the CDR3 is TGTGCCAGCAGTGAAGGGACAGGGGGCAATCAGCCCCAGCATTTT.

The chain uses TRBV11-2 and TRBJ1-4; possible D gene TRBD1, 5 bases. Per the germline V gene, CDR1 is SGHAT and CDR2 is FQNNGV. The CDR3 has 14 amino acids. V was trimmed by 6 bases and J by 7 bases, leaving 15 bases between them. The CDR3 nucleotides are TGTGCCAGCAGTCCAACAGGATCGGTTGAAAAACTGTTTTTT. This codes for CASSPTGSVEKLFF.

In DNA, the CDR3 is TGTGCCAGCAGCCAAGACGGGGGGCCCCGAGAGGCTTTCTTT. It is translated as CASSQDGGPREAFF. The genes are TRBV3-1 and TRBJ1-1; D may be TRBD1 (6 bases). The length of the CDR3 is 14 residues. Germline V gene lookup returns CDR1 LGHDT and CDR2 YNNKEL (reference sequence). V lost 0 bases to trimming and J lost 11 bases, with 16 bases between them.

This clonotype was counted many times. The rearrangement joins TRBV19 to TRBJ2-1, with D possibly being TRBD1 (5 bases). CDR1 is LNHDA, CDR2 SQIVND, per germline (reference sequence). Trimming removed 8 bases at V and 6 bases at J, with 11 bases between. The CDR3 contains 12 residues. CDR3 sequence: CASGQGPNEQFF. The CDR3 DNA follows: TGTGCCAGTGGGCAGGGCCCCAATGAGCAGTTCTTC.

Ten or more counts support this clonotype. The chain joins TRBV9 to TRBJ1-3; D remains unclear. The CDR3 sequence is 15 residues long. The ends were cut back, 4 bases at V and 0 bases at J, with 11 bases in the middle. CDR1 and CDR2 from the germline V gene are SGDLS and YYNGEE. The CDR3: CASSRDPGSGNTIYF. CDR3 in DNA: TGTGCCAGCAGCCGGGATCCAGGCTCTGGAAACACCATATATTTT.

This clonotype was observed many times. The V gene is TRBV7-9, the J gene TRBJ2-7; tentative D call: TRBD2 (5 bases). This CDR3 has 12 residues. V was shortened by 1 base and J by 12 bases, with 13 bases between the two germline ends. Per the germline V gene, CDR1 is SEHNR and CDR2 is FQNEAQ (reference sequence). CDR3 in amino acids: CASSLGPGWLYF. In DNA, the CDR3 is TGTGCCAGCAGCTTAGGCCCGGGGTGGCTGTACTTC. Together with reference TRBV7-9 and TRBJ2-7, the CDR3 gives the full variable domain: DTGVSQNPRHKITKRGQNVTFRCDPISEHNRLYWYRQTLGQGPEFLTYFQNEAQLEKSRLLSDRFSAERPKGSFSTLEIQRTEQGDSAMYLCASSLGPGWLYFGPGTRLTVT.

Many counts were recorded for this clonotype. The chain couples TRBV6-2 or TRBV6-3 to TRBJ2-5, with 8 bases fitting TRBD2. The germline gives CDR1 MNHEY, CDR2 SVGEGT. V shed 2 bases and J 3 bases; nucleotides not matched to a gene: 11. There are 17 residues in the CDR3. The DNA of the CDR3 is TGTGCCAGCAGTTACCCCCGTTTGGCGGGAGGTAAAGAGACCCAGTACTTC. Residues: CASSYPRLAGGKETQYF.

In this sample, this clonotype turned up a few times. The V call is TRBV5-4, the J call TRBJ1-1; D is unresolved. The germline V gene has CDR1 SGHNT and CDR2 YYREEE (reference sequence). CDR3 length equals 14 residues. Trimming left V 1 base short and J 3 bases short, with 10 bases between. The CDR3 DNA reads as TGTGCCAGCAGCTTGCTCCCGGGTTACACTGAAGCTTTCTTT. The encoded protein is CASSLLPGYTEAFF.

This clonotype was recorded at least ten times. The chain uses TRBV2 and TRBJ2-1, with D unclear. From germline, CDR1 is SNHLY and CDR2 FYNNEI. This CDR3 is 12 amino acids long. Trimming took 5 bases from V and 11 from J, leaving 13 bases between them. CDR3 amino acids: CASSQTNSKQFF. The CDR3 DNA follows: TGTGCCAGCAGTCAGACGAACAGCAAGCAGTTCTTC. Supplemented by reference TRBV2 and TRBJ2-1, the full variable domain reads EPEVTQTPSHQVTQMGQEVILRCVPISNHLYFYWYRQILGQKVEFLVSFYNNEISEKSEIFDDQFSVERPDGSNFTLKIRSTKLEDSAMYFCASSQTNSKQFFGPGTRLTVL.

This clonotype was observed many times. The chain has TRBV9 and TRBJ2-2, with TRBD1 matching 9 bases. The V gene's germline CDR1 is SGDLS and CDR2 YYNGEE. The CDR3 contains 16 residues. The trim removed 4 bases at V and 5 bases at J, leaving 9 bases unmatched. CDR3 nucleotide sequence: TGTGCCAGCAGCATAACCCGGACAGGGGATACCGGGGAGCTGTTTTTT. It translates to CASSITRTGDTGELFF.

This clonotype was counted many times. The chain couples TRBV28 to TRBJ2-1, with a weak D call TRBD2 (5 bases). This CDR3 has 14 amino acids. Germline CDR1 is MDHEN and CDR2 is SYDVKM. The germline V and J ends were trimmed by 6 bases and 4 bases, with 13 bases remaining between them. CDR3 nucleotide sequence: TGTGCCAGCAGCCTCCCTCCGGGGTACAATGAGCAGTTCTTC. It is translated as CASSLPPGYNEQFF.

This clonotype was recorded many times. V and J are TRBV20-1 and TRBJ2-3, with 7 bases identical to TRBD1. The CDR3 is 14 residues long. The V gene's germline CDR1 is DFQATT and CDR2 SNEGSKA (reference sequence). V lost 4 bases, J lost 2 bases, and 6 bases stayed unmatched. The CDR3 spells CSAIRGLNTDTQYF. CDR3 coding DNA: TGCAGTGCTATTAGGGGGCTGAACACAGATACGCAGTATTTT.

Only one count was recorded for this clonotype. The V and J genes are TRBV30 and TRBJ2-3; 7 bases map to TRBD1. The ends lost 3 bases at V and 6 bases at J; junction bases unmatched: 3. There are 12 residues in the CDR3. Germline V gene lookup returns CDR1 GTSNPN and CDR2 SVGIG (reference sequence). CDR3 sequence: CAWSLTGDTQYF. The CDR3 nucleotides read TGTGCCTGGAGCCTGACAGGGGATACGCAGTATTTT.

Many counts were recorded for this clonotype. The chain combines TRBV4-1 with TRBJ2-7; no firm D call. V lost 1 base and J lost 3, with 16 bases in between. CDR1 MGHRA and CDR2 YSYEKL come from the germline V gene. This CDR3 comprises 16 residues. CDR3 sequence (DNA): TGCGCCAGCAGCCAAGCCCCGGACGGTACGTACTACGAGCAGTACTTC. Its translation is CASSQAPDGTYYEQYF.

The chain couples TRBV29-1 to TRBJ2-1; no clear D. V lost 0 bases to trimming and J lost 0 bases, with 12 bases between them. Germline lookup yields CDR1 SQVTM and CDR2 ANQGSEA. The CDR3 spans 16 residues. This CDR3 is CSVEERVVFSYNEQFF. CDR3 sequence (DNA): TGCAGCGTTGAAGAAAGGGTGGTATTCTCCTACAATGAGCAGTTCTTC.

This clonotype was recorded a few times. Compared with germline, one end of the junction differs, possibly owing to a read error. The genes are TRBV6-5 and TRBJ2-5; D may be TRBD2 (7 bases). The CDR3 contains 14 residues. Per germline, CDR1 MNHEY and CDR2 SVGAGI. CDR3 in DNA: TGTGCCAGCAGCCCCCTGGGGGGGCAAGCGACCCAGTACTTC. Translating gives CASSPLGGQATQYF.

In its sample, this clonotype was seen a few times. A junction boundary mismatches the germline segment, possibly from a read error. V usage is TRBV20-1 and J usage is TRBJ2-3, with D perhaps being TRBD1 or TRBD2 (5 bases each). CDR1 is DFQATT and CDR2 is SNEGSKA in the germline V gene (reference sequence). The CDR3 is 14 residues long. The CDR3 coding sequence is TGCAGTGCTCCGACAGTCGGAGGCACAGATACGCAGTTTTTT. The encoded protein is CSAPTVGGTDTQFF.

A few counts support this clonotype. This chain joins TRBV7-2 and TRBJ1-2; D is unclear. The germline V gene has CDR1 SGHTA and CDR2 FQGNSA. The CDR3 loop spans 15 amino acids. V dropped 1 base and J dropped 7 bases, with 16 bases sitting between them. CDR3 amino acids: CASSLGVVRRSGYTF. DNA for the CDR3: TGTGCCAGCAGCTTAGGGGTTGTCAGGCGTAGTGGCTACACCTTC.

This clonotype turned up a few times. The genes are TRBV10-2 and TRBJ2-7, with D perhaps assigned TRBD1 or TRBD2 (5 bases each). This CDR3 is built from 13 residues. Germline lookup yields CDR1 WSHSY and CDR2 SAAADI. Trimming removed 8 bases at V and 2 bases at J, with 13 bases between. CDR3 sequence (DNA): TGCGCCAGCTCCGGGACCCCCGCCTACGAGCAGTACTTC. It encodes CASSGTPAYEQYF.